The 17 T cell receptor beta chains below come from one sample, sequenced in a study of blood T cells in healthy people across ages (dated by TCRdb to the mid-2010s). Preparation of the library involved 5' RACE. Sequencing relied on an Illumina HiSeq 2500. The second PCR ran for about 7 to 11 cycles and used a J-beta primer mix along with a sample-barcoded 5' primer. TCRdb handled the public reads itself, with Q25 trimming in fastp and clone calling in MiXCR, and kept productive beta chains. Rows are unified per CDR3 protein, each entry keeping the most common DNA and genes. A total of around 600,000 distinct CDR3 sequences appear in this sample, roughly 48% of them only once. Under 30% of the sample is taken by the ten largest. The specimen was blood. Receptor source: a man aged 80 or over in good health.

This clonotype was counted at least ten times. The junction differs from germline at one of its ends, possibly a read error. The rearrangement joins TRBV4-3 to TRBJ2-6; D might be TRBD2 (5 bases). This CDR3 has 20 residues. CDR1 and CDR2 (germline): LGHNA, YSLEER. The CDR3 loop reads CASGQDYSRTGFSGANVLTF. CDR3 coding DNA: TGCGCCAGCGGCCAAGATTACTCCCGGACTGGTTTCTCTGGGGCCAACGTCCTGACTTTC.

The table lists this clonotype with a few counts. The chain links TRBV9 to TRBJ2-3; TRBD2 matches 15 bases. The CDR3 is 16 residues long. The germline V gene encodes CDR1 SGDLS and CDR2 YYNGEE. V trimming: 4 bases; J trimming: 4 bases; junction bases outside the gene matches: 4. The DNA for the CDR3 is TGTGCCAGCAGCTCAGGACTAGCGGGAGGGCCAGATACGCAGTATTTT. This codes for CASSSGLAGGPDTQYF.

This clonotype was seen a few times. The rearrangement uses TRBV7-2 and TRBJ2-3; tentative D call: TRBD2 (5 bases). The CDR3 runs 15 residues. CDR1 and CDR2 (germline): SGHTA, FQGNSA. Trimming took off 1 base at V and 0 bases at J, with 8 bases between the two ends. The CDR3 nucleotides are TGTGCCAGCAGCTTAGACGGGGTGAGCACAGATACGCAGTATTTT. It specifies CASSLDGVSTDTQYF.

This clonotype was seen a few times. The V call is TRBV6-5, the J call TRBJ1-1; a weak D match, TRBD1 (6 bases). V shed 2 bases and J shed 3 bases, with 16 bases lying between them. The CDR3 length is 16 residues. Germline CDR1 is MNHEY and CDR2 is SVGAGI. The CDR3 DNA reads as TGTGCCAGCAGTTACGAGTTGTTGAGGGGGGACACTGAAGCTTTCTTT. It translates to CASSYELLRGDTEAFF.

The J gene is TRBJ2-5, the V gene TRBV3-1, with D tentatively TRBD1 (6 bases). The CDR3 extends over 14 amino acids. Trimming cost V 4 bases and J 1 base, with 10 bases left between them. Germline CDR1 is LGHDT and CDR2 is YNNKEL (reference sequence). For the CDR3, the DNA is TGTGCCAGCAGCCGGAACAGGGCCCAAGAGACCCAGTACTTC. Its protein is CASSRNRAQETQYF.

This clonotype has only a few counts. The chain couples TRBV5-1 to TRBJ2-1; D is ambiguous. V lost 1 base and J lost 4, with 9 bases in between. The germline CDR1 and CDR2 sequences are SGHRS and YFSETQ. The CDR3 length is 14 residues. The CDR3 sequence: CASSLSGVYNEQFF. Written as DNA, the CDR3 is TGCGCCAGCAGCTTGTCTGGCGTTTACAATGAGCAGTTCTTC.

This clonotype appeared many times. The chain carries TRBV20-1 and TRBJ2-3, with 9 bases lining up with TRBD1. This CDR3 region has 14 residues. Germline CDR1 is DFQATT and CDR2 is SNEGSKA (reference sequence). The ends lost 6 bases at V and 5 bases at J; junction bases unmatched: 9. CDR3 in amino acids: CSAPDRGVGDTQYF. DNA for the CDR3: TGCAGTGCCCCGGACAGGGGAGTAGGAGATACGCAGTATTTT.

Turning to this clonotype: An end of the junction differs from the germline gene, which may be a read error. J is TRBJ2-3 and V is TRBV28, with D perhaps TRBD2 (5 bases). Germline assignment: CDR1 MDHEN and CDR2 SYDVKM. The CDR3 length is 15 residues. CDR3 region: CVSSLSIGVADTQYF. Here the CDR3 DNA reads TGTGTCAGCAGTTTATCAATCGGGGTGGCGGATACGCAGTATTTT.

V and J are TRBV7-2 and TRBJ1-1, with D tentatively TRBD1 (5 bases). The CDR3 consists of 15 residues. Germline V gives CDR1 SGHTA, CDR2 FQGNSA. The ends were cut back, 5 bases at V and 0 bases at J, with 13 bases in the middle. Here the CDR3 DNA reads TGTGCCAGCAGCGTCCAGGGCAGTATGAACACTGAAGCTTTCTTT. It encodes CASSVQGSMNTEAFF.

J is TRBJ1-2 and V is TRBV7-2, with D unresolved. Germline-derived CDR1 and CDR2 are SGHTA and FQGNSA. V lost 1 base and J 7 bases, leaving 10 bases between the germline ends. CDR3 length equals 13 residues. The CDR3 loop reads CASSLVQEAGYTF. The CDR3 DNA sequence: TGTGCCAGCAGCTTAGTGCAGGAGGCTGGCTACACCTTC.

The genes are TRBV20-1 and TRBJ2-7; TRBD2 aligns across 7 bases. The J call may be faulty, since TRBJ2-5 better matches the DNA end. This CDR3 spans 17 amino acids. In germline, CDR1 is DFQATT, CDR2 SNEGSKA (reference sequence). CDR3 sequence (DNA): TGCAGTGCTAGAGATGAGAGGACTAGTGTTTCATCTGGGACCCAGTACTTC. Translated, it gives CSARDERTSVSSGTQYF.

This clonotype was observed a few times. V gene TRBV5-1 combines with J gene TRBJ1-2, with a possible D match to TRBD1 (6 bases). Trimming stripped 0 bases from V and 8 bases from J, with 14 bases between. This CDR3 region has 14 residues. CDR1 and CDR2 (germline): SGHRS, YFSETQ. The CDR3 nucleotides read TGCGCCAGCAGCTTGGCCGGCAGGGGTGGAGGCTACACCTTC. This encodes CASSLAGRGGGYTF.

DNA of the CDR3: TGCAGTGCTAGAAACAGGGGGGACACCGGGGAGCTGTTTTTT. It translates to CSARNRGDTGELFF. The chain is built from TRBV20-1 and TRBJ2-2; 8 positions match TRBD1. With V trimmed by 2 bases and J by 3 bases, 2 bases remained unmatched. Germline V lookup: CDR1 DFQATT, CDR2 SNEGSKA (reference sequence). The CDR3 covers 14 residues.

This clonotype was detected many times. The rearrangement uses TRBV4-1 and TRBJ2-1; D may be TRBD2 (6 bases). The germline CDR1 and CDR2 sequences are MGHRA and YSYEKL. The CDR3 is made up of 14 amino acids. Trimming stripped 0 bases from V and 8 bases from J, with 11 bases between. The CDR3 spells CASSQDPGSDEQFF. CDR3 in DNA: TGCGCCAGCAGCCAAGATCCCGGGAGCGATGAGCAGTTCTTC.

The rearrangement uses TRBV29-1 and TRBJ2-4; 9 bases map to TRBD2. The end of the DNA is better explained by TRBJ2-5, so the J call may be wrong. This CDR3 contains 16 residues. Germline V gene sequence: CDR1 SQVTM, CDR2 ANQGSEA. The CDR3 nucleotides are TGCAGCGCCCAGGCGTTTGGCGGGGGGGCTGGTGAGACCCAGTACTTC. As protein: CSAQAFGGGAGETQYF.

The chain is built from TRBV20-1 and TRBJ1-1; TRBD1 agrees at 7 bases. The length of the CDR3 is 16 residues. V gave up 0 bases and J gave up 3 bases; unmatched junction bases: 10. Germline CDR1 and CDR2: DFQATT and SNEGSKA (reference sequence). DNA of the CDR3: TGCAGTGCTAGAGATCCCAACAGGGGCCGTTACACTGAAGCTTTCTTT. Its protein product is CSARDPNRGRYTEAFF.

This rearrangement joins TRBV4-3 to TRBJ1-2; tentative D call: TRBD1 (6 bases). The germline CDR1 and CDR2 sequences are LGHNA and YSLEER. Trimming left V 2 bases short and J 4 bases short, with 8 bases between. There are 13 residues in the CDR3. The CDR3 DNA follows: TGCGCCAGCAGCCAACGAGGGGGCTATGGCTACACCTTC. The encoded protein is CASSQRGGYGYTF.